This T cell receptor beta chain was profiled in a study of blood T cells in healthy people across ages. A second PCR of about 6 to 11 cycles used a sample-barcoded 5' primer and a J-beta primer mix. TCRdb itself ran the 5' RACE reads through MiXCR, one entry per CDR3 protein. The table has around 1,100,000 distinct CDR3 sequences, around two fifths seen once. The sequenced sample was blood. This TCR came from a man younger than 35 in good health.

In DNA, the CDR3 is TGCAGTGCTAGCATTGGGGGTCCGCCCCAGCATTTT. Translation gives CSASIGGPPQHF. The rearrangement uses TRBV20-1 and TRBJ1-5; D may be TRBD1 (5 bases). V lost 3 bases, J lost 9 bases, and 12 bases lay in between. Germline V CDR1 and CDR2: DFQATT, SNEGSKA (reference sequence). The CDR3 is 12 residues long.